This T cell receptor (beta chain) was identified during a study of CD8 T cells in Susac syndrome. Definite or probable Susac syndrome was diagnosed using recently defined diagnostic criteria. The CDR3 runs to 13 residues. The germline CDR1 and CDR2 sequences are SGHTA and FQGTGA. Between the trimmed V and J ends, which lost 2 bases and 6 bases, there was a span of 8 bases. RNA, at about 0.45 to 1 ug, was reverse transcribed with random hexamers. TCRdb reanalysed the immunoSEQ multiplex PCR reads using MiXCR and keeps one entry per CDR3 protein. The data show some 150,000 distinct CDR3 sequences, approximately 95% seen once. Concerning this clonotype itself: Its matching antigen is unknown.

Study-level results: None of the CD4+ T cell repertoires in Susac syndrome showed clonal expansion.

The sequence derives from a human donor with Susac syndrome. The sequenced sample was CD4+ T cells from PBMCs. The chain couples TRBV7-3 to TRBJ2-1; possibly TRBD2 for D (6 bases). In DNA, the CDR3 is TGTGCCAGCAGCTTAGGAGGGGCCAATGAGCAGTTCTTC. Protein: CASSLGGANEQFF.